This T cell receptor (beta chain) comes out of a study of radiation and T cells in renal cell carcinoma. Study results and caveats: Pretreatment tumor biopsies were lacking, so baseline clonotypes are unknown. Top tumor clonotypes rose in blood 2 weeks post-radiation, then contracted.

Clones were read by immunoSEQ multiplex PCR, and TCRdb kept only the in-frame ones, dropping some. Among 100,000 to 150,000 clones listed, about four fifths were seen once. Only a few counts were recorded for this clone. Antigen specificity is unknown. Time point described: blood 2 weeks post-SBRT. Stated treatment: 15 Gy SBRT to primary tumor, nephrectomy 4 weeks later. Blood was sampled at baseline, 2 weeks and 4 weeks after SBRT. Per the germline V gene, CDR1 is LNHDA and CDR2 is SQIVND (reference sequence). The CDR3 runs 15 residues. Unmatched junction bases numbered 2, after V lost 3 bases and J lost 0 bases.

This clonotype was sampled from a man aged 45 to 65 with renal cell carcinoma. Material: blood, obtained from a patient whose treatment included radiotherapy and nephrectomy. The J gene is TRBJ2-3, the V gene TRBV19, with 8 bases that match TRBD2. The CDR3 region has the DNA TGTGCCAGTAGTATTGCTAGCGGGAGCACAGATACGCAGTATTTT. Its translation is CASSIASGSTDTQYF.